The 10 T cell receptor beta chains below all came from one sample that was sequenced in a study of T cell repertoires in cytomegalovirus infection. TCRdb re-called the reads through MiXCR, storing one row per CDR3 protein. This table has roughly 230,000 distinct CDR3 sequences, about 17% appearing once. Material: CD8+ T cells from PBMCs. The receptors here all came from a human donor in good health (CMV status not recorded). Some clones in this sample may be carry-over from other donors' samples.

The table lists this clonotype with a few counts. Sequence at one end of the junction differs from germline and may be a read error. This rearrangement joins TRBV7-2 to TRBJ2-7; the D is unclear. This CDR3 spans 12 amino acids. Germline V gene sequence: CDR1 SGHTA, CDR2 FQGNSA. The CDR3 loop is CANSLGLADSNF. The CDR3 coding sequence is TGTGCCAACAGCTTAGGGTTGGCAGACTCTAACTTC.

The V and J genes are TRBV4-1 and TRBJ2-5; D unresolved. Trimming cost V 4 bases and J 5 bases, with 8 bases left between them. This CDR3 is built from 12 residues. CDR1 and CDR2 (germline): MGHRA, YSYEKL. CDR3 amino acids: CASSPYGETQYF. Written as DNA, the CDR3 is TGCGCCAGCAGCCCTTACGGGGAGACCCAGTACTTC.

This clonotype has only a few counts. V is TRBV28 and J is TRBJ2-7, with TRBD1 matching over 11 bases. The CDR3 has 16 amino acids. Germline V gene data show CDR1 as MDHEN and CDR2 as SYDVKM. After removal of 5 bases from V and 4 bases from J, the junction contained 10 bases not matched to a gene. The CDR3 here is CASSARTGGVWYEQYF. The CDR3 DNA reads as TGTGCCAGCAGTGCCAGGACAGGGGGCGTTTGGTACGAGCAGTACTTC.

This clonotype was recorded a few times. The V call is TRBV2, the J call TRBJ1-1; D is unclear. Trimming removed 3 bases from V and 2 bases from J, with 10 bases in between. The length of the CDR3 is 14 residues. The germline CDR1 and CDR2 sequences are SNHLY and FYNNEI. CDR3 in DNA: TGTGCCAGCAGTGACGGGGTGGTAAACACTGAAGCTTTCTTT. Translating it yields CASSDGVVNTEAFF. Variable domain in full (rest from reference TRBV2 and TRBJ1-1): EPEVTQTPSHQVTQMGQEVILRCVPISNHLYFYWYRQILGQKVEFLVSFYNNEISEKSEIFDDQFSVERPDGSNFTLKIRSTKLEDSAMYFCASSDGVVNTEAFFGQGTRLTVV.

The chain uses TRBV4-2 and TRBJ2-2; a weak D match, TRBD1 (6 bases). Trimming pared 0 bases from V and 3 bases from J, leaving 17 bases between. The length of the CDR3 is 18 residues. Germline V gives CDR1 LGHNA, CDR2 YNFKEQ. The CDR3 protein is CASSQEWQGPPDTGELFF. The CDR3, as DNA: TGTGCCAGCAGCCAAGAATGGCAGGGGCCGCCAGACACCGGGGAGCTGTTTTTT.

This clonotype was seen a handful of times. The chain couples TRBV15 to TRBJ2-2; the D gene is possibly TRBD1 (5 bases). Germline V gene sequence: CDR1 LNHNV, CDR2 YYDKDF (reference sequence). With 3 bases removed from V and 0 bases from J, the gap between germline ends came to 14 bases. The CDR3 spans 17 residues. CDR3 coding DNA: TGTGCCACCAGCAGGGGGCAGGGATTGGCGAACACCGGGGAGCTGTTTTTT. Its translation: CATSRGQGLANTGELFF. Combining the CDR3 with reference TRBV15 and TRBJ2-2 gives the whole variable domain DAMVIQNPRYQVTQFGKPVTLSCSQTLNHNVMYWYQQKSSQAPKLLFHYYDKDFNNEADTPDNFQSRRPNTSFCFLDIRSPGLGDTAMYLCATSRGQGLANTGELFFGEGSRLTVL.

This clonotype appeared many times. V gene TRBV7-2 combines with J gene TRBJ2-1, with TRBD2 identical over 9 bases. From germline, CDR1 is SGHTA and CDR2 FQGNSA. The CDR3 is 17 residues long. V trimming: 5 bases; J trimming: 6 bases; junction bases outside the gene matches: 14. In nucleotides, the CDR3 is TGTGCCAGCAGCCCCACCTTGCACCTAGCGGGGACCAATGAGCAGTTCTTC. Amino acids: CASSPTLHLAGTNEQFF. Full variable domain (outside the CDR3, taken from reference TRBV7-2 and TRBJ2-1): GAGVSQSPSNKVTEKGKDVELRCDPISGHTALYWYRQSLGQGLEFLIYFQGNSAPDKSGLPSDRFSAERTGGSVSTLTIQRTQQEDSAVYLCASSPTLHLAGTNEQFFGPGTRLTVL.

The gene calls are TRBV19 and TRBJ2-1; 8 bases fit TRBD2. Germline lookup yields CDR1 LNHDA and CDR2 SQIVND (reference sequence). J lost 5 bases, V lost 8 bases, and 5 bases had no gene match. The CDR3 is made up of 13 amino acids. The CDR3 region is CASGGGPNNEQFF. CDR3 nucleotides: TGTGCCAGTGGCGGGGGGCCTAACAATGAGCAGTTCTTC.

A few counts support this clonotype. The rearrangement uses TRBV7-3 and TRBJ1-6; unclear D gene. The ends were cut back, 4 bases at V and 11 bases at J, with 12 bases in the middle. Germline CDR1 SGHTA, CDR2 FQGTGA. The CDR3 covers 13 residues. The CDR3 loop is CASSSFLGTPLHF. The CDR3 coding sequence is TGTGCCAGCAGCTCATTTCTTGGGACACCCCTCCACTTT.

This clonotype has a count of ten or more. The chain joins TRBV7-6 to TRBJ2-5; 15 bases fit TRBD2. J lost 2 bases, V lost 5 bases, and 3 bases had no gene match. From germline, CDR1 is SGHVS and CDR2 FNYEAQ. CDR3 length: 16 amino acids. The CDR3 nucleotides are TGTGCCAGCAGCCAGGGACTAGCGGGGGGACAAGAGACCCAGTACTTC. Its protein is CASSQGLAGGQETQYF.